This T cell receptor (beta chain) was retrieved from a study of cytomegalovirus exposure and HLA in healthy donors (dated by TCRdb to 2015 to 2018). Some background on the complete study: An earlier analysis of roughly 500 of the donors reported roughly 270 Gb of sequence data and around 110 million unique TCR beta sequences from some 180 million T cells. In the later analysis, no new phenotypic data were used to find candidate immune exposures; instead, reliance was placed on TCR beta sequences and their occurrence across donors. To decide whether each TCR beta V gene segment behaved as functional or pseudogenic, an earlier analysis of approximately 590 of the donors relied on high-throughput TCR beta sequencing. A later analysis re-examined previously published TCR beta repertoires from around 670 donors and added high-resolution HLA genotyping to investigate patterns of TCR occurrence. An early release covering roughly 640 HLA-typed donors comprised about 310 gigabases of sequencing data and about 90 million unique TCR sequences. Among around 400 genotyped donors of the cohort, an average of about 240,000 unique TCR beta nucleotide sequences was sequenced per donor, of which about 18% were non-productive. The study aimed to test whether signatures of past pathogen exposure could be identified by cataloging public T cell receptors. A separate validation cohort of 90 to 150 different subjects was used in addition to the approximately 700-subject first cohort. In a later genetic analysis, genome-wide SNP genotypes for about three fifths of the 666 donors were used, and that subset was treated as a discovery cohort. To predict cytomegalovirus infection status, the study brought together high-throughput TCR immunosequencing, statistical association of individual TCRs with disease status, and machine learning. Every discovery cohort repertoire had been produced on one sequencing platform. Because of strong linkage in the cohort, roughly five DR-DQ haplotypes were treated as single units for association and clustering. Typing coverage differed by locus: A, B, C, DRB1 and DQB1 were typed in about 620-640 donors, DQA1 in around 500, DPA1 in roughly 590, and DPB1 in 472. Donor age, sex, ethnicity and CMV serostatus were compiled alongside the repertoire data. The study profiled the T cell repertoires of hundreds of subjects by immunosequencing and related them to cytomegalovirus serostatus. HLA typing included class I and class II loci at four-digit resolution. Among the roughly 400 genotyped donors, under 90% belonged to the genetic ancestry cluster associated with self-reported Caucasian donors.

In total, more than 500 healthy bone marrow donors made up the cohort. At the time of sampling, every cohort member was nominally healthy, though immune exposures that went unrecorded were likely present. The donor tested CMV seronegative and was one of the 352 seronegative cohort members. Every donor gave a peripheral blood sample, and the peripheral blood mononuclear cells from that sample were used for TCR beta sequencing. The Qiagen DNeasy Blood Extraction Kit was used to extract genomic DNA from the blood cell samples. Library generation was performed with the immunoSEQ multiplex PCR assay. A mixture of 60 forward primers for TCR Vbeta segments and 13 reverse primers for TCR Jbeta segments was used in the multiplex PCR. The CDR3 region of rearranged TCR beta genes was amplified from genomic DNA with a multiplex PCR assay. Amplified TCR beta libraries were sequenced as 87-base-pair reads on the Illumina HiSeq System. Per the authors' processing: A later analysis counted about 80 million unique TCR beta chains across the 666 repertoires, and 9.5 million to 11 million of these chains were shared by at least two donors. A nearest-neighbor algorithm error-corrected the raw reads and collapsed the reads into unique sequences, merging closely related sequences to remove PCR and sequencing errors. To assign V, D and J gene segments, CDR3 sequences were aligned to IMGT reference sequences. For a sequence to be retained, a match of at least six nucleotides to both a V gene segment and a J gene segment was required. A rearrangement was called productive if the CDR3 had no stop codons and remained in frame with V and J, and every other rearrangement was called non-productive. CDR3 was defined by IMGT convention, running from the second conserved V-encoded cysteine to the conserved J-encoded phenylalanine. In an earlier analysis of around 600 of the donors, sequences lacking an unambiguous match to a single V gene segment were excluded. An earlier analysis of around 600 of the donors classified V segments as functional when productive rearrangements were above 56.7% and as segregating when the standard deviation between donors was above 5%. A statistical classification framework was built to diagnose cytomegalovirus status from the catalog of TCR beta chain sequences. In a later analysis, V and J genes were assigned by comparing TCR nucleotide sequences against IMGT/GENE-DB human TR gene sequences. A later analysis assigned CDR3 sequences and most-parsimonious VDJ recombination scenarios with the TCRdist pipeline. A later analysis defined each TCR beta chain by its CDR3 amino acid sequence plus V-gene family, and excluded reads lacking a unique V-gene family. In a later analysis, fewer than 650 highly shared, low-generation-probability nucleotide sequences were removed to address suspected cross-contamination and a sequencing artifact. For each public chain, a later analysis derived a clonal expansion index from normalized ranks of inferred template counts within each repertoire. In a later analysis, generation probabilities were computed with a VDJ recombination model fitted to out-of-frame rearrangements, and the resulting probabilities were checked against IGoR. A later analysis scored TCR-TCR, TCR-HLA and TCR-CMV co-occurrence with hypergeometric tests, applying a repertoire-size bias correction to TCR pairs. To estimate false discovery rates, a later analysis permuted the HLA or CMV assignments 20 times. In a later analysis, co-occurring TCRs were grouped with DBSCAN, and TCRdist sequence similarity was added when clustering was performed within HLA-allele-positive subsets. Repertoires with fewer than 30,000 or more than 120,000 public chains were left out of co-occurrence clustering, as were four to six repertoires with anomalous nucleotide sharing. TCRdb's version of the immuneACCESS table is confined to in-frame rearrangements and falls short of the full clone set. An unresolved V gene accounts for under half of the shortfall where checked; the remainder is of unknown origin. Clone size and the V and J calls come from that table; the DNA yielded D and trimming. This sample holds 150,000 to 200,000 clones; around 81% were observed only once. Together, the top ten hold about 1.8% of the sample.

V trim: 1 base; J trim: 5 bases; unmatched bases: 6. The germline V gene (reference sequence) yields LNHDA for CDR1 and SQIVND for CDR2. The CDR3 has 17 amino acids, counting the end cysteine and phenylalanine. The CDR3 DNA has 51 bases and is translated from base 1. In the case of this clone: No cognate antigen has been identified for it. No qualities accompany the bases; no much larger clone lies one base away.

Findings and caveats that apply to the study as a whole: Compared with the roughly 670-donor mean, donors in an Asian-associated ancestry cluster had fewer N-insertions in productive TCRs, according to a later genetic analysis. Several of the top co-occurrence clusters appeared to be linked to parvovirus B19, influenza, CMV and Epstein-Barr virus, according to a later analysis. Specific HLA alleles were associated with some 15,000 TCR beta sequences at a false discovery rate of 0.05 in a later analysis. The earlier analysis of a few hundred of the donors excluded over 15 rarely observed V segments, including chromosome 9 orphons, because counts were too low. A cluster of highly shared sequence variants was judged likely to represent a technical artifact of the sequencing pipeline. A later analysis found that TCR association rates varied across HLA loci, with DRB1 alleles showing the most associated TCRs and HLA-C alleles the fewest. In a later analysis, most CMV-associated TCR beta chains were found to appear HLA-restricted, with HLA associations seemingly driven largely by CMV exposure. The study gave a list of some 150 TCR beta chains associated with cytomegalovirus. In vitro tests confirmed that three of the cytomegalovirus-associated TCR beta chains recognize cytomegalovirus antigens. In an earlier analysis of under 600 of the donors, most TCR beta V segments were observed in productive rearrangements about 87% or about 30% of the time, broadly matching IMGT annotations. A later analysis found that HLA-associated TCR beta chains were more clonally expanded and had lower generation probabilities than equally common non-associated chains. This cohort had only TCR beta chains sequenced, and the lack of alpha or paired-chain data limited which features could be detected. Because some donors lacked HLA typing at each locus, the association tests relied only on the typed subset. The only immune exposure information available for the cohort was CMV serostatus. Because the 87-base-pair reads could not distinguish some IMGT-functional V segments, including TRBV6-2 and TRBV6-3, those segments were excluded. When HLA alleles, especially DR and DQ, strongly co-occurred, attributing TCR associations to individual alleles was difficult. According to the authors, the approach could potentially be generalized to other disease states and immunological phenotypes. V-gene and J-gene trimming of TCR beta chains was associated with a missense DCLRE1C variant in a later genetic analysis, and the association was replicated in an independent cohort. Correlated functional status among segregating V segments might be attributable to linkage disequilibrium, but an unknown experimental factor could not be ruled out. In both the original and validation cohorts, the classifier was reported to diagnose cytomegalovirus status with high specificity and sensitivity. Most TCR sequences were seen in very few donors, while some public TCRs were found in many individuals. A further reported finding was that TCR beta sequences accurately predicted the HLA-A and HLA-B alleles for most subjects in the first cohort. Presence/absence analyses assumed roughly uniform sequencing depth across donors, an assumption that may not hold.

The rearranged segments are TRBV19 and TRBJ1-5; 12 bases in between match TRBD1. The clonotype originates from a man between 18 and 29 years old in good health and CMV-seronegative. Input material: PBMCs. DNA sequence: TGTGCCAGTAGTATAGTTGAGGGGACAGGGGGCTATCAGCCCCAGCATTTT. It is translated as CASSIVEGTGGYQPQHF.